The clone carrying this T cell receptor (beta chain) was counted between two and nine times. Its target is not known. Alongside a J-beta primer mix, a sample-barcoded 5' primer served in a second PCR lasting about 7 to 11 cycles. In TCRdb, the 5' RACE reads were re-called with MiXCR into one record per CDR3 protein. The sample includes about 970,000 distinct CDR3 sequences, roughly 51% of them seen just once. This sample stems from a study of blood T cells in healthy people across ages. Study results and limitations: Aged donors had fewer naive CD4+ cells and lower diversity than long-lived donors.

The TCR was taken from an older woman in good health. The sequencing sample was made of blood.

CDR3 in DNA: TGCAGCGTTAGCGGGGCGATCCGGACTAGCGGAAACAATGAGCAGTTCTTC. Translated, it gives CSVSGAIRTSGNNEQFF. V is TRBV29-1 and J is TRBJ2-1; 10 bases map to TRBD2. There are 17 residues in the CDR3. Germline V gene lookup returns CDR1 SQVTM and CDR2 ANQGSEA. The V and J ends lost 5 bases and 5 bases, in that order; junction bases with no gene match: 15.